Listed below are T cell receptor beta chains from one sample, sequenced in a study of CD8 T cells in Susac syndrome. TCRdb independently ran MiXCR on the immunoSEQ multiplex PCR reads; one entry per CDR3 protein. The sample records around 280,000 distinct CDR3 sequences, under 95% being singletons. Sequenced input: CD4+ T cells from PBMCs. All receptors derive from a human donor with multiple sclerosis. Each CDR3 is given with its conserved first and last residue. Fields, in order: CDR3 DNA, CDR3 protein, D gene, V gene, J gene, clone size. The D gene is left open where the match is weak. For some rows the clone size is stated as once, few or many, or as a class when expanded; others skip it.

DNA: TGTGCCTGGAGTGTACGAAGGGGGGACACTGAAGCTTTCTTT
CDR3: CAWSVRRGDTEAFF
D: NA
V: TRBV30
J: TRBJ1-1
size: few

DNA: TGTGCCAGCAGCCCCCGGGACCTATCGGGGGTCGGCTACACCTTC
CDR3: CASSPRDLSGVGYTF
D: NA
V: TRBV9
J: TRBJ1-2
size: NA

DNA: TGTGCCATCAGACCGGGACTAGCGGGAGGAAGGAACACCGGGGAGCTGTTTTTT
CDR3: CAIRPGLAGGRNTGELFF
D: TRBD2
V: TRBV10-3
J: TRBJ2-2
size: NA

DNA: TGTGCCAGCAGTTTGGGGCGGGAGCCCTTCGCAGATACGCAGTATTTT
CDR3: CASSLGREPFADTQYF
D: TRBD2
V: TRBV27
J: TRBJ2-3
size: NA

DNA: TGTGCCAGCAGCTTAGCTAGAGGACTGAACACTGAAGCTTTCTTT
CDR3: CASSLARGLNTEAFF
D: NA
V: TRBV7-8
J: TRBJ1-1
size: NA

DNA: TGCAGTGCTTCTTTCCCACAGGCCCAGTACTTC
CDR3: CSASFPQAQYF
D: NA
V: TRBV20-1
J: TRBJ2-5
size: NA

DNA: TGTGCCAGCAGCTCTAGCCCTAGCACAGATACGCAGTATTTT
CDR3: CASSSSPSTDTQYF
D: NA
V: TRBV2
J: TRBJ2-3
size: NA

DNA: TGTGCCAGCACCTCGGCTAGCGGTACAGATACGCAGTATTTT
CDR3: CASTSASGTDTQYF
D: TRBD2
V: TRBV5-4
J: TRBJ2-3
size: NA

DNA: TGTGCCTGGAGGACAGGTGGCGAGCAGTACTTC
CDR3: CAWRTGGEQYF
D: NA
V: TRBV30
J: TRBJ2-7
size: NA

DNA: TGCAGTGCCGGGACCCGGGGCGGCAATCAGCCCCAGCATTTT
CDR3: CSAGTRGGNQPQHF
D: NA
V: TRBV20-1
J: TRBJ1-5
size: NA

DNA: TGCAGTGCTAGAGATAGTTCTGGTGGGCAGCCCCAGCATTTT
CDR3: CSARDSSGGQPQHF
D: NA
V: TRBV20-1
J: TRBJ1-5
size: once

DNA: TGTGCCAGCAGCTTAGCGCAACATGGGAACACTGAAGCTTTCTTT
CDR3: CASSLAQHGNTEAFF
D: NA
V: TRBV11-2
J: TRBJ1-1
size: NA

DNA: TGTGCCAGCAGCCAAGGCTTCCAGAATCAGCCCCAGCATTTT
CDR3: CASSQGFQNQPQHF
D: NA
V: TRBV3-1
J: TRBJ1-5
size: NA

DNA: TGTGCCAGCAGCCCAGGACTAGCTGAGGTGCGAGATACGCAGTATTTT
CDR3: CASSPGLAEVRDTQYF
D: TRBD2
V: TRBV4-2
J: TRBJ2-3
size: NA

DNA: TGTGCCAGCAGCCCAATGGGGGCCGTGAACACTGAAGCTTTCTTT
CDR3: CASSPMGAVNTEAFF
D: NA
V: TRBV7-9
J: TRBJ1-1
size: NA

DNA: TGTGCCAGCAGCCGCAGGGGGGGTCCCTACGAGCAGTACTTC
CDR3: CASSRRGGPYEQYF
D: NA
V: TRBV12-3/TRBV12-4
J: TRBJ2-7
size: few

DNA: TGTGCCAGCAGTTACGGCGGAGGAGTGAACACTGAAGCTTTCTTT
CDR3: CASSYGGGVNTEAFF
D: NA
V: TRBV6-2/TRBV6-3
J: TRBJ1-1
size: NA

DNA: TGTGCCAGCAGCGTAGTCGATTACGACACCGGGGAGCTGTTTTTT
CDR3: CASSVVDYDTGELFF
D: NA
V: TRBV9
J: TRBJ2-2
size: NA

DNA: TGTGCCAGCAGTAACGGGCCGATCAATTCACCCCTCCACTTT
CDR3: CASSNGPINSPLHF
D: NA
V: TRBV6-6
J: TRBJ1-6
size: NA

DNA: TGCGCCAGCAGCTCCGAAACCGCGGGAGCCCCAGATACGCAGTATTTT
CDR3: CASSSETAGAPDTQYF
D: TRBD2
V: TRBV5-1
J: TRBJ2-3
size: NA

DNA: TGTGCCAGTAGAGGGGACAGGGACAGCTATGGCTACACCTTC
CDR3: CASRGDRDSYGYTF
D: TRBD1
V: TRBV19
J: TRBJ1-2
size: NA

DNA: TGTGCCAGCAGCTCCTCTCCGGATGGCTACAATGAGCAGTTCTTC
CDR3: CASSSSPDGYNEQFF
D: NA
V: TRBV7-6
J: TRBJ2-1
size: NA

DNA: TGTGCCATCGGCGGCGGAACACTCCAAGAGACCCAGTACTTC
CDR3: CAIGGGTLQETQYF
D: NA
V: TRBV24-1
J: TRBJ2-5
size: NA

DNA: TGTGCCAGCAGCCTGGACAGGGGGCAGACTGAAGCTTTCTTT
CDR3: CASSLDRGQTEAFF
D: TRBD1
V: TRBV11-3
J: TRBJ1-1
size: NA

DNA: TGTGCCTGGACTATTGGACTTCTCACCGGGGAGCTGTTTTTT
CDR3: CAWTIGLLTGELFF
D: NA
V: TRBV30
J: TRBJ2-2
size: once

DNA: TGTGCCAGCAGCGTCTGGGACAGGGGGGATACCGGGGAGCTGTTTTTT
CDR3: CASSVWDRGDTGELFF
D: TRBD1
V: TRBV9
J: TRBJ2-2
size: NA

DNA: TGCGCCAGCAGGGAAACTAGCGGGAGGGCCAATGAGCAGTTCTTC
CDR3: CASRETSGRANEQFF
D: TRBD2
V: TRBV4-1
J: TRBJ2-1
size: NA

DNA: TGTGCCAGCAGCTTAGGGCAGGGCAGGTCCTACGAGCAGTACTTC
CDR3: CASSLGQGRSYEQYF
D: NA
V: TRBV7-6
J: TRBJ2-7
size: few

DNA: TGTGCCAGCAGACGCGAGGAACAGCCCTTGAACACTGAAGCTTTCTTT
CDR3: CASRREEQPLNTEAFF
D: NA
V: TRBV4-2
J: TRBJ1-1
size: NA

DNA: TGTGCCAGCTCAGCTACAGGGCCCCTTAGCTCCTACAATGAGCAGTTCTTC
CDR3: CASSATGPLSSYNEQFF
D: NA
V: TRBV18
J: TRBJ2-1
size: NA

DNA: TGTGCCAGCAGTTACGCGGTGGACTCCTACGAGCAGTACTTC
CDR3: CASSYAVDSYEQYF
D: NA
V: TRBV6-6
J: TRBJ2-7
size: NA

DNA: TGTGCCAGCAGATCGCGGGTTTACACAGATACGCAGTATTTT
CDR3: CASRSRVYTDTQYF
D: NA
V: TRBV2
J: TRBJ2-3
size: NA

DNA: TGTGCCAGCAGCTTAGCGTTTGGCGGGGTGATCCAAGAGACCCAGTACTTC
CDR3: CASSLAFGGVIQETQYF
D: NA
V: TRBV7-2
J: TRBJ2-5
size: NA

DNA: TGTGCCAGCAGTTCGGCAGGGCCAGGTGCAACTAATGAAAAACTGTTTTTT
CDR3: CASSSAGPGATNEKLFF
D: NA
V: TRBV6-5
J: TRBJ1-4
size: NA

DNA: TGTGCCAGCAGCTTCACAGGGTCAGAAAACACCATATATTTT
CDR3: CASSFTGSENTIYF
D: NA
V: TRBV7-9
J: TRBJ1-3
size: NA

DNA: TGTGCCATCAGTGTAGACAGTAACTATGGCTACACCTTC
CDR3: CAISVDSNYGYTF
D: NA
V: TRBV10-3
J: TRBJ1-2
size: NA

DNA: TGCGCCAGCAGCTTACCCGGTCTCGCGGGCCACTACGAGCAGTACTTC
CDR3: CASSLPGLAGHYEQYF
D: NA
V: TRBV5-1
J: TRBJ2-7
size: NA

DNA: TGTGCCAGCAGCTTGGTGAAGGGCCCCCCAGGCGGAGACCAGTACTTC
CDR3: CASSLVKGPPGGDQYF
D: NA
V: TRBV9
J: TRBJ2-5
size: NA

DNA: TGTGCCAGCCGCCCCTGGTCCGGTGGCGCCTACGAGCAGTACTTC
CDR3: CASRPWSGGAYEQYF
D: NA
V: TRBV27
J: TRBJ2-7
size: NA

DNA: TGTGCCACCAGCAGAGCGGGATATACACTTTCCACAGATACGCAGTATTTT
CDR3: CATSRAGYTLSTDTQYF
D: NA
V: TRBV15
J: TRBJ2-3
size: NA

DNA: TGCAGTGCTCCCGCTGGGACAGGGACCGGCGAGCAGTACTTC
CDR3: CSAPAGTGTGEQYF
D: TRBD1
V: TRBV20-1
J: TRBJ2-7
size: NA

DNA: TGCGCCAGCGGCCCCGGGACGCCCACCGGGGAGCTGTTTTTT
CDR3: CASGPGTPTGELFF
D: NA
V: TRBV5-1
J: TRBJ2-2
size: NA

DNA: TGTGCCAGTAGTAAGCGGCGGGAGGTTGCCTACGAGCAGTACTTC
CDR3: CASSKRREVAYEQYF
D: TRBD2
V: TRBV19
J: TRBJ2-7
size: NA

DNA: TGTGCCAGCAGCTCGGGGCAGACTAGCGGGCTCGATACGCAGTATTTT
CDR3: CASSSGQTSGLDTQYF
D: TRBD2
V: TRBV7-9
J: TRBJ2-3
size: NA

DNA: TGTGCCAGCAGCTTAGAAGGAGGGGGAAATACGCAGTATTTT
CDR3: CASSLEGGGNTQYF
D: NA
V: TRBV11-2
J: TRBJ2-3
size: NA

DNA: TGTGCCAGCAGTAGGATGGGCTCTGGGGCCAACGTCCTGACTTTC
CDR3: CASSRMGSGANVLTF
D: NA
V: TRBV13
J: TRBJ2-6
size: NA

DNA: TGCGCCAGCAGCTCACTGACAGGGGCAGTCAACGAGCAGTACTTC
CDR3: CASSSLTGAVNEQYF
D: TRBD1
V: TRBV5-1
J: TRBJ2-7
size: NA

DNA: TGTGCCAGCAGCTCGATCAGGACTAGCCAATACGAGCAGTACTTC
CDR3: CASSSIRTSQYEQYF
D: TRBD2
V: TRBV11-2
J: TRBJ2-7
size: NA

DNA: TGTGCCAGCCCCTCTGGTACAGGCGCATCCTACAATGAGCAGTTCTTC
CDR3: CASPSGTGASYNEQFF
D: NA
V: TRBV6-1
J: TRBJ2-1
size: NA

DNA: TGTGCCAGCGGTCACGAGCCCGGGGAGCTGTTTTTT
CDR3: CASGHEPGELFF
D: NA
V: TRBV6-5
J: TRBJ2-2
size: NA

DNA: TGTGCCAGCAGCCAGGGAGTTGTGGTAGCGGGCCCAGATACGCAGTATTTT
CDR3: CASSQGVVVAGPDTQYF
D: TRBD2
V: TRBV14
J: TRBJ2-3
size: NA

DNA: TGTGCCAGCCGGACCGGTGTGGAGAGCTGCACCTTC
CDR3: CASRTGVESCTF
D: NA
V: TRBV2
J: TRBJ1-2
size: NA

DNA: TGTGCCAGCAGCTCCCGGACAGGTATTGAGCAGTTCTTC
CDR3: CASSSRTGIEQFF
D: TRBD1
V: TRBV7-2
J: TRBJ2-1
size: NA

DNA: TGTGCCAGCAGCTCACCCGCCGGGACAGCTCTAATGAACACTGAAGCTTTCTTT
CDR3: CASSSPAGTALMNTEAFF
D: TRBD1
V: TRBV3-1
J: TRBJ1-1
size: NA

DNA: TGTGCCACCAGCAAGGACCTCCTCAACACCGGGGAGCTGTTTTTT
CDR3: CATSKDLLNTGELFF
D: NA
V: TRBV15
J: TRBJ2-2
size: NA

DNA: TGTGCCAGCAGTTCTCACAGGGGGCGGAACGAGCAGTACTTC
CDR3: CASSSHRGRNEQYF
D: TRBD1
V: TRBV6-2/TRBV6-3
J: TRBJ2-7
size: NA